The rows below give T cell receptor beta chains drawn from one sample of a study of shared clonotypes between healthy human individuals. This table comes from immunoSEQ multiplex PCR, and its TCRdb copy is limited to in-frame clones, with some not included. The repertoire has under 1,100,000 clones, about 76% of them found once; the top ten carry about 1.5%. Sequencing was carried out using memory CD4+ T cells sorted from blood. All receptors derive from a man aged 18 to 29 in good health. Both conserved end residues are part of each CDR3. The D gene is left open where the match is weak. Some rows mark clone size as missing; the rest say once, few, many or name a class of expanded clone.

v_call	clone_size	j_call	d_call	cdr3_nt	cdr3_aa
TRBV10-3	-	TRBJ1-3	TRBD1	TGTGCCATCAGTAGACAGGGGCAAGCTGGAAACACCATATATTTT	CAISRQGQAGNTIYF
TRBV28	-	TRBJ2-2	-	TGTGCCAGCAGTTTCCACAGAACGAACACCGGGGAGCTGTTTTTT	CASSFHRTNTGELFF
TRBV2	-	TRBJ2-7	TRBD2	TGTGCCAGCAGTGGAGCCGGGACTAGCGGGAGCGAGCAGTACTTC	CASSGAGTSGSEQYF
TRBV25-1	-	TRBJ1-4	-	TGTGCCAGCAGCCCCGCCCCTGCAACTAATGAAAAACTGTTTTTT	CASSPAPATNEKLFF
TRBV6-1	once	TRBJ1-1	-	TGTGCCAGCTTTAAAAATGAGGCAATGAACACTGAAGCTTTCTTT	CASFKNEAMNTEAFF
TRBV7-6	-	TRBJ2-2	-	TGTGCCAGCAGCCATGACTTAACGAACACCGGGGAGCTGTTTTTT	CASSHDLTNTGELFF
TRBV5-4	-	TRBJ1-2	-	TGTGCCAGCAGCTTGGGTCCAGGAGAAGGAGGCTACACCTTC	CASSLGPGEGGYTF
TRBV6-5	-	TRBJ2-2	-	TGTGCCAGCAGAAGGGAAGAGAACACCGGGGAGCTGTTTTTT	CASRREENTGELFF
TRBV18	-	TRBJ2-7	-	TGTGCCAGCTCACCGGACAGTAGCGAGCAGTACTTC	CASSPDSSEQYF
TRBV10-3	many	TRBJ1-2	TRBD1	TGTGCCATCAGTGAGAGGACAGGGGGCCTCGGTGGCTACACCTTC	CAISERTGGLGGYTF
TRBV14	many	TRBJ1-6	-	TGTGCCAGCAGCCAGTTGGGGGGGAATTCACCCCTCCACTTT	CASSQLGGNSPLHF
TRBV6-1	-	TRBJ1-6	-	TGTGCCAGCAGTCTTCACGATAATTCACCCCTCCACTTT	CASSLHDNSPLHF
TRBV27	-	TRBJ2-6	-	TGTGCCTCCCCGTTGGAGTTTCCTGGGGCCAACGTCCTGACTTTC	CASPLEFPGANVLTF
TRBV29-1	-	TRBJ1-2	TRBD1	TGCAGCGTGACCAGGGGGCTGGAATATGGCTACACCTTC	CSVTRGLEYGYTF
TRBV4-3	-	TRBJ2-1	-	TGCGCCAGCAGCCGGGGGGGGCAGGGGATTGGCGGTGAGCAGTTCTTC	CASSRGGQGIGGEQFF
TRBV5-1	-	TRBJ2-3	TRBD2	TGCGCCAGCAGCTCCCAGCGGGGGGGGGTAGATACGCAGTATTTT	CASSSQRGGVDTQYF
TRBV10-3	-	TRBJ2-1	-	TGTGCCATCAGTGAGCCCTTTGGTGAGCAGTTCTTC	CAISEPFGEQFF
TRBV2	-	TRBJ2-5	-	TGTGCCAGCAGGGCCGGGCCTTCCAGGGCAGAGACCCAGTACTTC	CASRAGPSRAETQYF
TRBV25-1	-	TRBJ2-7	TRBD1	TGTGCCAGCAGAGGACAGGGTAACTCCTACGAGCAGTACTTC	CASRGQGNSYEQYF
TRBV6-1	-	TRBJ2-1	TRBD2	TGTGCCAGCAGTGAAGATAGCGGGGGGGCCGTTGAGCAGTTCTTC	CASSEDSGGAVEQFF
TRBV9	-	TRBJ1-1	TRBD1	TGTGCCAGCAGTCGACAGGGAGGCTTTGAAGCTTTCTTT	CASSRQGGFEAFF
TRBV5-6	-	TRBJ1-2	TRBD1	TGTGCCAGCAGCTTAGGGGGCAAGCCTTCTGGCTACACCTTC	CASSLGGKPSGYTF
TRBV5-1	-	TRBJ2-1	-	TGCGCCAGCAGCTTGGGACCGATCGGGACGAACTCCTACAATGAGCAGTTCTTC	CASSLGPIGTNSYNEQFF
TRBV11-3	-	TRBJ2-7	-	TGTGCCAGCAGCTTCGATGCTACCTACGAGCAGTACTTC	CASSFDATYEQYF
TRBV19	-	TRBJ1-6	-	TGTGCCAGTAACCGAGACAGTGCTAATTCACCCCTCCACTTT	CASNRDSANSPLHF
TRBV19	-	TRBJ1-1	-	TGTGCCAGTCTAGACAGGATGAACACTGAAGCTTTCTTT	CASLDRMNTEAFF
TRBV4-3	-	TRBJ2-3	-	TGCGCCAGCAGCCCGTCACGGGCGGGAAATACGCAGTATTTT	CASSPSRAGNTQYF
TRBV6-6	-	TRBJ1-6	-	TGTGCCAGCAGCCAGGGTATTGTTTCACCCCTCCACTTT	CASSQGIVSPLHF